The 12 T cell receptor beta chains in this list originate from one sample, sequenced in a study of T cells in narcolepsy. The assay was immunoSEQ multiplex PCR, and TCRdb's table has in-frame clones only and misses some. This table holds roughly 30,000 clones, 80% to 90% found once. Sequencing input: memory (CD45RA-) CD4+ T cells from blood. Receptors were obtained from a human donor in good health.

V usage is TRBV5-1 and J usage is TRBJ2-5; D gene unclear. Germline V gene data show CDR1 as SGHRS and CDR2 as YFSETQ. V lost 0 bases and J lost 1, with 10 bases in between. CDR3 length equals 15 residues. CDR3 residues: CASSLAVGTQETQYF. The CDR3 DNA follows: TGCGCCAGCAGCTTGGCCGTCGGAACCCAAGAGACCCAGTACTTC.

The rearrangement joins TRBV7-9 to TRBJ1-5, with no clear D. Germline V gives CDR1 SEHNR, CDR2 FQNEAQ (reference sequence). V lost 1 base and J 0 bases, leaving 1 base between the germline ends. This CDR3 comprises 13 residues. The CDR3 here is CASSLVSNQPQHF. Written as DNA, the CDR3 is TGTGCCAGCAGCTTAGTTAGCAATCAGCCCCAGCATTTT.

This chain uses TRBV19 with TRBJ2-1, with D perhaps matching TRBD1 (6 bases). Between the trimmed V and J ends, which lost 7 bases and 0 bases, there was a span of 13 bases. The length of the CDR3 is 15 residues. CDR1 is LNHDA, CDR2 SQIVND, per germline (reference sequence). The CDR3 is CASIKDRSSYNEQFF. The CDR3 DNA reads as TGTGCCAGTATCAAAGACAGGAGCTCCTACAATGAGCAGTTCTTC.

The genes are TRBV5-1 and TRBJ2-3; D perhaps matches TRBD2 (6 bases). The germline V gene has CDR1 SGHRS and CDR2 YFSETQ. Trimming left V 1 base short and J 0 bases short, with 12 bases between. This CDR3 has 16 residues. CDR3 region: CASSLNGRTSTDTQYF. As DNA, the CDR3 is TGCGCCAGCAGCTTGAACGGGAGAACTAGCACAGATACGCAGTATTTT.

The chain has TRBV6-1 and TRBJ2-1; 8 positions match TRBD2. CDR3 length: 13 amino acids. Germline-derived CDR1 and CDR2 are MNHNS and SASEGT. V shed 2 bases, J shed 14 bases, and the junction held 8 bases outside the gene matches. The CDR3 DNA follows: TGTGCCAGCAGTGAATTGACGAGCGGGAGCGAGTTCTTC. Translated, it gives CASSELTSGSEFF.

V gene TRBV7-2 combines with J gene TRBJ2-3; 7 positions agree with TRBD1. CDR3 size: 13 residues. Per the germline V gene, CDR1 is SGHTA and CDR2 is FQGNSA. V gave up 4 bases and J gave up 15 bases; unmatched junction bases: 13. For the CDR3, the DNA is TGTGCCAGCAGCTCCCTCCAGGTTGGACAGGTCTATTTT. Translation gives CASSSLQVGQVYF. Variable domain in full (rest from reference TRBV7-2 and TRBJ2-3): GAGVSQSPSNKVTEKGKDVELRCDPISGHTALYWYRQSLGQGLEFLIYFQGNSAPDKSGLPSDRFSAERTGGSVSTLTIQRTQQEDSAVYLCASSSLQVGQVYFGPGTRLTVL.

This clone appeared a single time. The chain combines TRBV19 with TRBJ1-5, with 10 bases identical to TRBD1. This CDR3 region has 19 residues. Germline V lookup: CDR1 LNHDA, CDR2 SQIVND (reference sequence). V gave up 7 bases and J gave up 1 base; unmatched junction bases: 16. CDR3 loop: CASILSRGQGRRSNQPQHF. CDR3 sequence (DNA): TGTGCCAGTATCTTGTCCCGGGGACAGGGGCGGAGAAGCAATCAGCCCCAGCATTTT.

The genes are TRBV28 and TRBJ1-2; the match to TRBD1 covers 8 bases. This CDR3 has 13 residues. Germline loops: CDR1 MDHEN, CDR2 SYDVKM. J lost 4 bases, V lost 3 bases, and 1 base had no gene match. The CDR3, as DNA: TGTGCCAGCAGTTTGGACAGGGTCTATGGCTACACCTTC. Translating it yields CASSLDRVYGYTF.

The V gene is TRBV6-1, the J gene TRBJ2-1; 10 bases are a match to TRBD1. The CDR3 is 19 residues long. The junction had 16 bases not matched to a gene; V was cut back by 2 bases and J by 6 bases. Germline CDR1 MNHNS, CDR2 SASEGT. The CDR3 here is CASSELVMFGTGVGNEQFF. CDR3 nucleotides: TGTGCCAGCAGTGAATTGGTGATGTTTGGGACAGGGGTGGGCAATGAGCAGTTCTTC.

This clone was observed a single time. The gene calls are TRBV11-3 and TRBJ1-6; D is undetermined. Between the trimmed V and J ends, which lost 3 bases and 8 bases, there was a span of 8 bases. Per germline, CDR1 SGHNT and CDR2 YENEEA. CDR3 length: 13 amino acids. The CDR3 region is CASSLRPDSPLHF. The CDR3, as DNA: TGTGCCAGCAGCTTGCGGCCAGATTCACCCCTCCACTTT.

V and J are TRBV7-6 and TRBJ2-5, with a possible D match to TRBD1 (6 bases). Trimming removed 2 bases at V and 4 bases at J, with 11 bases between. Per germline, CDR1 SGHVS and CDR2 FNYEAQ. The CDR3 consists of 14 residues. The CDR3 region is CASSLNRVRETQYF. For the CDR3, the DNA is TGTGCCAGCAGCTTAAACAGGGTCCGAGAGACCCAGTACTTC.

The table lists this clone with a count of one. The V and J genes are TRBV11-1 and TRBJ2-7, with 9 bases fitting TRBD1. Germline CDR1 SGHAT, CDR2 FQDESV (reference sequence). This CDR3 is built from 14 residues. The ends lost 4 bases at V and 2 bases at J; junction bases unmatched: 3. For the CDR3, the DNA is TGTGCCAGCAGCTCCGGACAGGGGACCTACGAGCAGTACTTC. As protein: CASSSGQGTYEQYF.